The 5 T cell receptor beta chains reported below all come from one sample, sequenced in a study of technical replicates of blood from several donors (dated by TCRdb to about 2017). The library was obtained by the immunoSEQ multiplex PCR assay. TCRdb obtained this table from immuneACCESS and retained in-frame rearrangements with V and J assigned. These tables miss some clones; where compared with another copy, unresolved V genes account for less than half of the shortfall, and the remainder is unexplained. A total of about 73,000 clones appear in this sample, 93% of them only once. The top ten constitute 0.25% to 0.3% of the sample. Sequencing input: T cells isolated from PBMCs. These receptors were taken from a human donor in good health.

The CDR3 here is CASSSPGGAGYTF. The CDR3 DNA is TGTGCCAGCAGCTCCCCGGGGGGAGCTGGCTACACCTTC. The chain combines TRBV7-9 with TRBJ1-2; a weak D match, TRBD1 (5 bases). Germline CDR1 SEHNR, CDR2 FQNEAQ (reference sequence). The germline V and J ends were trimmed by 4 bases and 7 bases, with 13 bases remaining between them. The CDR3 loop spans 13 amino acids. Based on the CDR3 plus reference TRBV7-9 and TRBJ1-2, the full variable domain is DTGVSQNPRHKITKRGQNVTFRCDPISEHNRLYWYRQTLGQGPEFLTYFQNEAQLEKSRLLSDRFSAERPKGSFSTLEIQRTEQGDSAMYLCASSSPGGAGYTFGSGTRLTVV.

The chain joins TRBV27 to TRBJ2-4, with 12 bases lining up with TRBD2. The CDR3 has 15 amino acids. Germline lookup yields CDR1 MNHEY and CDR2 SMNVEV (reference sequence). V was clipped by 5 bases and J by 4 bases; unmatched bases: 3. The CDR3 region is CASSPGTSGKNIQYF. CDR3 sequence (DNA): TGTGCCAGCAGTCCGGGGACTAGCGGGAAAAACATTCAGTACTTC.

The chain employs TRBV21-1 and TRBJ2-7; the table's D call of TRBD1 was not tested on the DNA. TRBV21-1 is recorded as a pseudogene. The CDR3 covers 16 residues. CDR3 in amino acids: CASSKAHRDRSYEQYF. CDR3 DNA sequence: TGTGCCAGCAGCAAAGCTCACCGGGACAGATCCTACGAGCAGTACTTC.

This chain links TRBV27 with TRBJ2-7; a weak D match, TRBD1 (5 bases). The CDR3 spans 14 residues. Deletions cut 6 bases from V and 0 bases from J, with 12 bases between. CDR1 MNHEY and CDR2 SMNVEV come from the germline V gene (reference sequence). The CDR3 region is CASRSIGASYEQYF. Here the CDR3 DNA reads TGTGCCAGCAGGTCAATAGGGGCCTCCTACGAGCAGTACTTC.

This chain links TRBV6-5 with TRBJ1-2; TRBD1 might be the D (5 bases). V lost 4 bases and J lost 4, with 10 bases in between. The CDR3 loop spans 13 amino acids. Per germline, CDR1 MNHEY and CDR2 SVGAGI. In nucleotides, the CDR3 is TGTGCCAGCAGTTCGGCAGGGCCCTATGGCTACACCTTC. Protein sequence: CASSSAGPYGYTF.